This T cell receptor (beta chain) was sequenced in a study of T-cell reconstitution after alpha-beta-depleted transplantation in children. Overall study results and limits: A year post-transplant, T-cell counts and diversity derived mostly from newly produced T cells. About two months after transplant, alpha-beta T cells reportedly came from several hundred expanded graft clones.

TCRbeta library construction was performed incorporating unique molecular identifiers. MiXCR was run by TCRdb on the PCR reads, yielding one entry per CDR3 protein. Here the sample spans some 180,000 distinct CDR3 sequences, 6.6% being singletons. CDR1 and CDR2 (germline): SGDLS, YYNGEE. There are 15 residues in the CDR3. V was cut by 0 bases and J by 4 bases, with 10 bases left in between. This clonotype appeared many times. Its target is not known. The TCR comes from a boy between 2 and 10 years old with acute lymphoblastic leukemia, due to receive a stem cell transplant. The input for sequencing was PBMCs, taken before TCRalphabeta/CD19-depleted stem cell transplant. The chain carries TRBV9 and TRBJ2-2; D is uncertain. CDR3 sequence: CASSVGFSVTGELFF. Here the CDR3 DNA reads TGTGCCAGCAGCGTAGGTTTCTCGGTCACCGGGGAGCTGTTTTTT.